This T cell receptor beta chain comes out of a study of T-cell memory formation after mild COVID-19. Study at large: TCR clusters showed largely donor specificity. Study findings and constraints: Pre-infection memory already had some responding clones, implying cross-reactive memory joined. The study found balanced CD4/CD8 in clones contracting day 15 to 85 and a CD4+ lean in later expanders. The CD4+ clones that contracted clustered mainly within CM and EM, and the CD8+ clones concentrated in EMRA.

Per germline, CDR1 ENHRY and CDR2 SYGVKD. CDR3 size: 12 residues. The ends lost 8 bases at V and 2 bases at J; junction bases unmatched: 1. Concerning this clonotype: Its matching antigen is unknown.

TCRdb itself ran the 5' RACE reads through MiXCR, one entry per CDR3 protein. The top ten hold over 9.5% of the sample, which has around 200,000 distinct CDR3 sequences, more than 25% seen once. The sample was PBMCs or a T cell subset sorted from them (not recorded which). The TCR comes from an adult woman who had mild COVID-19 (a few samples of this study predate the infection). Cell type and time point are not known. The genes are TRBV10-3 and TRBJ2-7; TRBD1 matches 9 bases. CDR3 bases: TGTGCCATCGGGACAGGGACCTACGAGCAGTACTTC. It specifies CAIGTGTYEQYF.